This T cell receptor beta chain derives from a study of blood T cell repertoires in COVID-19. Study summary: Donors in Cohort 3 who had recovered were those with two negative PCRs, healthcare professional clearance, or resolution of their symptoms. Acute-phase and convalescent COVID-19 samples originated in the United States, Italy and Spain.

TCRdb's table, derived via immunoSEQ multiplex PCR, lists solely in-frame clones and lacks some. The repertoire holds about 170,000 clones, with around 79% as singletons. Participants had their cohort set by participant-reported clinical history. The germline V and J ends were trimmed by 5 bases and 5 bases, with 16 bases remaining between them. CDR1 and CDR2 from the germline V gene are SGHVS and FQNEAQ. The CDR3 length is 14 residues. The sample comprised PBMCs or T cells enriched from blood (not recorded which). The sequence was obtained from an older woman in a cohort exposed to, infected with or recovered from COVID-19 (not recorded which). The chain uses TRBV7-8 and TRBJ2-7; D is perhaps TRBD1 (5 bases). This CDR3 is CASSKGSNWDEQYF. CDR3 DNA sequence: TGTGCCAGCAGCAAGGGGTCGAATTGGGACGAGCAGTACTTC.